This T cell receptor beta chain was sequenced for a study of blood T cell repertoires in COVID-19. At the level of the study: From the United States, Italy and Spain came samples of acute and convalescent COVID-19. Sources were T cells, B-cell-depleted T cells, or PBMCs; the material itself was cDNA or gDNA.

Assay: immunoSEQ multiplex PCR; the TCRdb copy retains only in-frame clones and omits some. The sample holds some 65,000 clones, more than 65% seen once. This TCR came from a woman aged 70 to 79 with acute or convalescent COVID-19. Material for sequencing was peripheral blood.

The CDR3 DNA sequence: TGTGCCAGCAGTCCCGGCGAGGGGGCCGTGGAAGAGACCCAGTACTTC. As protein: CASSPGEGAVEETQYF. This chain joins TRBV6-2 or TRBV6-3 and TRBJ2-5; 7 bases are shared with TRBD1. The germline gives CDR1 MNHEY, CDR2 SVGEGT. V was clipped by 5 bases and J by 3 bases; unmatched bases: 12. The CDR3 is 16 amino acids.